This T cell receptor (beta chain) is from a study of cytomegalovirus exposure and HLA in healthy donors. J gave up 2 bases and V 0 bases, and 3 bases lay outside the gene matches. The CDR3 consists of 15 residues. CDR1 and CDR2 (germline): SGHRS, YFSETQ. PCR employed 60 Vbeta and 13 Jbeta primers. TCRdb's copy holds only in-frame clones and misses some; the assay was immunoSEQ multiplex PCR. Among fewer than 250,000 clones listed, 80% to 90% were seen once. This TCR came from a man between 25 and 39 years old in good health and CMV-seronegative. Material: PBMCs. The chain couples TRBV5-1 to TRBJ2-7; the match to TRBD2 covers 9 bases. The CDR3 region is CASSLASGVPYEQYF. The CDR3 DNA reads as TGCGCCAGCAGCTTGGCTAGCGGGGTTCCCTACGAGCAGTACTTC. Using reference TRBV5-1 and TRBJ2-7 for the parts outside the CDR3, the full variable domain is KAGVTQTPRYLIKTRGQQVTLSCSPISGHRSVSWYQQTPGQGLQFLFEYFSETQRNKGNFPGRFSGRQFSNSRSEMNVSTLELGDSALYLCASSLASGVPYEQYFGPGTRLTVT.